Listed below are T cell receptor beta chains from one sample, sequenced in a study of tissue T cells after allogeneic stem cell transplantation. TCRdb's copy holds only in-frame clones and misses some; the assay was immunoSEQ multiplex PCR. The sample consists of about 26,000 clones, more than 80% of them appearing once. Sequencing used blood, obtained before transplantation. Source of these receptors: a male donor older than 55 who later had graft-versus-host disease after an allogeneic stem cell transplant. Both conserved end residues are part of each CDR3.

v_call	cdr3_aa
TRBV5-6	CASSHTGTSGSNEQFF
TRBV18	CASSPTGSFFSTEAFF
TRBV30	CAWSGGGGRITIYF
TRBV18	CASSPGRDTEAFF
TRBV5-3	CARSLDPSGSMDEQYF
TRBV5-1	CASSSGGNTQYF
TRBV6-9	CAREAGEGDTEAFF
TRBV7-9	CASSQGLSRGTDTQYF
TRBV7-9	CASSPGQGANEKLFF
TRBV5-5	CASSPDQPGGYTF
TRBV3-1/TRBV3-2	CASSPRQGDTGELFF
TRBV10-3	CAISESNGREAGELFF
TRBV30	CAWSPYRDFYSGNTIYF
TRBV10-3	CAISDLTTEAFF
TRBV27	CASSSLPRVPSYNEQFF
TRBV6-5	CASRDTGWEKLFF
TRBV28	CASSRNTIYF
TRBV5-1	CASSFTDQETQYF
TRBV28	CASSFGQQYF
TRBV16	CASSLSQFSGRGTDTQYF
TRBV28	CASRQYYEQYF
TRBV2	CASSRQGRTEAFF
TRBV6-1	CAIKPGGDIDTQYF
TRBV2	CASRDMNTEAFF
TRBV19	CASSTGTGGYTF
TRBV15	CATSRDLATNEKLFF
TRBV19	CATRDRNYEQYF
TRBV6-5	CASSYSWTTTEAFF
TRBV19	CASSTSTGAQHF
TRBV5-1	CASSFGATNEKLFF
TRBV24-1	CATSDPGLVWGTDTQYF
TRBV12-2	CASRLLGSRTDTQYF
TRBV30	CAWSIQGIHEQYF
TRBV7-9	CASSLARGEGYTF
TRBV7-8	CASSLGVAKPALRTDYEQYF
TRBV20-1	CSEDSDEAFF
TRBV11-2	CASSVSSNTEAFF
TRBV3-1/TRBV3-2	CASSQMGGDGYTF
TRBV3-1/TRBV3-2	CASSQGSLGGPQFF
TRBV5-1	CASSPTSGSSNEQFF
TRBV5-6	CASSTRQGGDTQYF
TRBV24-1	CATTGTSGYNEQFF
TRBV4-1	CASSQDGGTYTDTQYF
TRBV21-1	CASSKRTGKPYNEQFF
TRBV4-1	CASSQEGQSLANYGYTF
TRBV15	CATSRDIARDSYSNQPQHF
TRBV5-1	CASSPTVLRKNIQYF
TRBV28	CASSFPGQGSFYSPLHF
TRBV3-1/TRBV3-2	CASSQVGGEWYF